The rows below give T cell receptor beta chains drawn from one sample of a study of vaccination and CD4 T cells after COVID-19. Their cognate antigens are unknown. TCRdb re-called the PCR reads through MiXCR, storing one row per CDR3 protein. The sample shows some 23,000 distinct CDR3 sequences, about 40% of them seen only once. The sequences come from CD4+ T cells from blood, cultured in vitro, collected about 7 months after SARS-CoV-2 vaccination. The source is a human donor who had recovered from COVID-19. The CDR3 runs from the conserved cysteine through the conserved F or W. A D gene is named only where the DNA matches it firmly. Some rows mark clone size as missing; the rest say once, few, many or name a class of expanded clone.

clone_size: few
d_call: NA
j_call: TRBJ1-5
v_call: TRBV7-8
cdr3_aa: CASSLSGQVAQPQHF
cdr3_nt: TGTGCCAGCAGCTTATCGGGTCAGGTTGCTCAGCCCCAGCATTTT

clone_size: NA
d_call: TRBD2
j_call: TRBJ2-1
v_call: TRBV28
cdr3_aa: CASSFGGRHHNSSYNEQFF
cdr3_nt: TGTGCCAGCAGTTTCGGCGGGAGGCATCACAACAGCTCCTACAATGAGCAGTTCTTC

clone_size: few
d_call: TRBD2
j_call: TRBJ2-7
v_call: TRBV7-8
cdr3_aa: CASSLDLAGGYGYEQYF
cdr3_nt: TGTGCCAGCAGCTTAGATTTAGCGGGAGGGTATGGCTACGAGCAGTACTTC

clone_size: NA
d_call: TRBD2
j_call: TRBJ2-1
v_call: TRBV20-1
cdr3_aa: CSARTSGSYNEQFF
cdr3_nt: TGCAGTGCTCGGACTAGCGGGAGCTACAATGAGCAGTTCTTC

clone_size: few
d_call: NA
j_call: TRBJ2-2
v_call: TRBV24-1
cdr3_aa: CATSEDSTGELFF
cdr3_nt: TGTGCCACCAGTGAGGACAGCACCGGGGAGCTGTTTTTT

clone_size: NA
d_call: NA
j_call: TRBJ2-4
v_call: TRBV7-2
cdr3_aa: CASSLGPAGIFGIQYF
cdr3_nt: TGTGCCAGCAGCTTAGGTCCCGCGGGGATCTTTGGCATTCAGTACTTC

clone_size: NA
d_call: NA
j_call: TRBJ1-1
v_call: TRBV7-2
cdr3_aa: CASSFPRTNTEAFF
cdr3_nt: TGTGCCAGCAGCTTTCCGCGAACGAACACTGAAGCTTTCTTT

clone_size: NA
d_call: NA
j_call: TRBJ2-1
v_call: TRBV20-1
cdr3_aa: CSAVAGKRNEQFF
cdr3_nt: TGCAGTGCTGTTGCGGGAAAGCGCAATGAGCAGTTCTTC

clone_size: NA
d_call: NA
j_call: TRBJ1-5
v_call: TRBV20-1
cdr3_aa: CSATPATETSQPQHF
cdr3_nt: TGCAGTGCAACTCCCGCGACAGAGACGTCCCAGCCCCAGCATTTT

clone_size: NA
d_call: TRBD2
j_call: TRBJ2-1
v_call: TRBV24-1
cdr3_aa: CATSDSTSGRYNEQFF
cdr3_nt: TGTGCCACCAGTGATTCGACTAGCGGGAGGTACAATGAGCAGTTCTTC

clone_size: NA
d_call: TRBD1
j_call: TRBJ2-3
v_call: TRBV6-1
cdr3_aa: CASSRPRDRGPDTQYF
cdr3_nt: TGTGCCAGCAGTCGGCCCCGGGACAGGGGACCAGATACGCAGTATTTT

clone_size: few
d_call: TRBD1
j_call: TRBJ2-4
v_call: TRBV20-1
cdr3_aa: CSAGQGLAKNIQYF
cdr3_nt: TGCAGTGCTGGACAGGGGCTAGCCAAAAACATTCAGTACTTC

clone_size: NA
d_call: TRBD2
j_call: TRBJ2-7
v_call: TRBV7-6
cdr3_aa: CASSLGGSPYEQYF
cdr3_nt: TGTGCCAGCAGCTTAGGCGGGAGTCCCTACGAGCAGTACTTC

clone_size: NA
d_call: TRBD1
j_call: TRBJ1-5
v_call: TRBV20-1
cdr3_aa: CSAEGTGGQPQHF
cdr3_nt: TGCAGTGCTGAAGGGACAGGGGGTCAGCCCCAGCATTTT

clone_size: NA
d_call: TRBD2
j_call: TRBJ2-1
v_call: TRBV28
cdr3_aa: CASSSLAGGLNEQFF
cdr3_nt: TGTGCCAGCAGCTCACTAGCGGGAGGGCTAAATGAGCAGTTCTTC

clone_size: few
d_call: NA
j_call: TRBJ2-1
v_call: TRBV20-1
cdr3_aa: CSAISGNHPGNEQFF
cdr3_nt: TGCAGTGCTATCTCGGGAAACCATCCGGGAAATGAGCAGTTCTTC

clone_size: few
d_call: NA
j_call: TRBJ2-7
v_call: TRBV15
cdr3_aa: CATSRDRGNYEQYF
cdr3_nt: TGTGCCACCAGCAGAGATCGGGGCAACTACGAGCAGTACTTC

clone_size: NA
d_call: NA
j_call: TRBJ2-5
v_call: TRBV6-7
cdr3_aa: CASRLEGDQETQYF
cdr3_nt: TGTGCCAGCAGACTCGAGGGGGACCAAGAGACCCAGTACTTC

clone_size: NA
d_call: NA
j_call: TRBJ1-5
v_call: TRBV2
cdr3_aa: CASSYTGVDQPQHF
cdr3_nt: TGTGCCAGCAGTTATACAGGTGTGGATCAGCCCCAGCATTTT

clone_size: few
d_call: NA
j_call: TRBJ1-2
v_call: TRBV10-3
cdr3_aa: CAITWGDGYTF
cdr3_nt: TGTGCCATCACTTGGGGGGATGGCTACACCTTC

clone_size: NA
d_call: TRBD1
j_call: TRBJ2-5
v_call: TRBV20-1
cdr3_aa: CSAIHRLGQGATGTQYF
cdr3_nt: TGCAGTGCTATTCACCGGTTGGGGCAGGGGGCGACGGGGACCCAGTACTTC

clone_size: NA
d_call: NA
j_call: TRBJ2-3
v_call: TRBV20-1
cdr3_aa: CSAITRGSTDTQYF
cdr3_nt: TGCAGTGCTATCACGAGGGGAAGCACAGATACGCAGTATTTT

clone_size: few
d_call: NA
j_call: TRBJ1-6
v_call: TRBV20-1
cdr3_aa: CSARGGGGLGSPLHF
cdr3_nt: TGCAGTGCTAGGGGTGGTGGAGGACTAGGCTCACCCCTCCACTTT

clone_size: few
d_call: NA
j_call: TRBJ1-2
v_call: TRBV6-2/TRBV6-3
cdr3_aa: CASSYSGNYGYTF
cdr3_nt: TGTGCCAGCAGTTACTCCGGGAACTATGGCTACACCTTC

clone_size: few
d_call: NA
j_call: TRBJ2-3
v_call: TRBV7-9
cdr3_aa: CASSPGQRSTDTQYF
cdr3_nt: TGTGCCAGCAGCCCTGGACAGAGAAGCACAGATACGCAGTATTTT

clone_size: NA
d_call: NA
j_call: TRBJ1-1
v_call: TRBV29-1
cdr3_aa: CSVIPVRRGNTEAFF
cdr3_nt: TGCAGCGTTATCCCTGTTCGCAGGGGGAACACTGAAGCTTTCTTT